This T cell receptor beta chain was found in a study of CD8+CD57+ T cells in acquired aplastic anemia. Individuals selected for sequencing had exhibited CD8+CD57+ cell expansion on flow cytometry. CDR3 and TCR beta VDJ profiling relied on genomic DNA as the template. A single record per CDR3 protein comes from TCRdb applying MiXCR to the reads. Counted here are a few hundred thousand distinct CDR3 sequences, roughly 50% occurring once; the ten biggest clones make up roughly 21%. There are many counts of this clonotype. This CDR3 region has 15 residues. Unmatched junction bases numbered 10, after V lost 6 bases and J lost 6 bases.

The J gene is TRBJ2-2, the V gene TRBV12-3 or TRBV12-4, with TRBD1 matching over 7 bases. The source of this sequence is a human donor with aplastic anemia. The sequencing input was sorted CD4+, CD8+, or CD8+CD57+ T cells (not recorded which) from PBMCs. CDR3 loop: CASSQDRVGAGELFF. DNA for the CDR3: TGTGCCAGCAGCCAAGACAGGGTTGGGGCCGGGGAGCTGTTTTTT.